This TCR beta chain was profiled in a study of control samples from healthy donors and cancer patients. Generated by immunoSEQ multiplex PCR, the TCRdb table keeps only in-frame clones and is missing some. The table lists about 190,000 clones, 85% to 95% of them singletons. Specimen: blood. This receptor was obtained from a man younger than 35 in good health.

The CDR3, as DNA: TGTGCCAGCAGCCTCGAGGGCGATCAGCCCCAGCATTTT. Its protein is CASSLEGDQPQHF. This chain joins TRBV6-6 and TRBJ1-5; no reliable D call. The germline V and J ends were trimmed by 6 bases and 5 bases, with 11 bases remaining between them. The CDR3 sequence is 13 residues long. In germline, CDR1 is MNHNY, CDR2 SVGAGI (reference sequence).